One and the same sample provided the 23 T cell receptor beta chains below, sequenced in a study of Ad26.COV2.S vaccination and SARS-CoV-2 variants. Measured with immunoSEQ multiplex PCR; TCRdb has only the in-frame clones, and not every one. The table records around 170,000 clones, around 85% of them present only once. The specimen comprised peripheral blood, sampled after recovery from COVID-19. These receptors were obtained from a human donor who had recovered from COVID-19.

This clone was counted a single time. The CDR3 bases are TGTGCCAGCAGCTATACAGGGGGACTAGCGGGAGGGCCTTTCAATGAGCAGTTCTTC. Translated, it gives CASSYTGGLAGGPFNEQFF. This chain joins TRBV9 and TRBJ2-1; 16 bases match TRBD2. Germline-derived CDR1 and CDR2 are SGDLS and YYNGEE. CDR3 size: 19 residues. Losses at the gene ends were 4 bases for V and 6 bases for J; bases not matched to a gene: 13.

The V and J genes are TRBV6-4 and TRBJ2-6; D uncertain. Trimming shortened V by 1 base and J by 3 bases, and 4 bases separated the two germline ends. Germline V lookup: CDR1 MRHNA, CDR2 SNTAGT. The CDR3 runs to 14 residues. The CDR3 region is CASSDLGGANVLTF. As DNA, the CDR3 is TGTGCCAGCAGTGACTTGGGTGGGGCCAACGTCCTGACTTTC.

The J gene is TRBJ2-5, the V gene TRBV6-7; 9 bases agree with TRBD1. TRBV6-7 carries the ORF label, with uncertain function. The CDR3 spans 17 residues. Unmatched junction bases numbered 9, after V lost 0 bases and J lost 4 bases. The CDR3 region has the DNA TGTGCCAGCAGTTACTCGAACTTGACAGGGGGAGGAGAGACCCAGTACTTC. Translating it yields CASSYSNLTGGGETQYF.

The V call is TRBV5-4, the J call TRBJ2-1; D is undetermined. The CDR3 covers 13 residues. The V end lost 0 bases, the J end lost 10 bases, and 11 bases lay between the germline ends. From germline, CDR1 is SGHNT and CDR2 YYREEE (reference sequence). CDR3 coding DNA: TGTGCCAGCAGCTTGGTGGCGGCCCCCGAGCAGTTCTTC. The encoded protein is CASSLVAAPEQFF.

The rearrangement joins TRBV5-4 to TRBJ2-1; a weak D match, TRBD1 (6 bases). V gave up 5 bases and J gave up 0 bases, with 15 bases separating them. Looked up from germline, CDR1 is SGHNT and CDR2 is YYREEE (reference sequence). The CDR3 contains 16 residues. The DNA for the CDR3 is TGTGCCAGCAGGCGTACAGGGCCCCTCTCCTACAATGAGCAGTTCTTC. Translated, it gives CASRRTGPLSYNEQFF.

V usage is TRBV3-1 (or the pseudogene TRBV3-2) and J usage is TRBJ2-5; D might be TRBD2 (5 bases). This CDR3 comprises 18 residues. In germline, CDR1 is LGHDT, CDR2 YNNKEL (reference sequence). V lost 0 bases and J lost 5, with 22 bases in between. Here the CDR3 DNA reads TGTGCCAGCAGCCAAGACGGAGCGGACCTGACCCTTGGGGAGACCCAGTACTTC. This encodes CASSQDGADLTLGETQYF.

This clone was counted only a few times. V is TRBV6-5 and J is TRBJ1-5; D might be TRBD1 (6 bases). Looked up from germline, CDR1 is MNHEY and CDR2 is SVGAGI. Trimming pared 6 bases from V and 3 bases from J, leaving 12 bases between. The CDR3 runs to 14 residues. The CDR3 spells CASSSTGFNQPQHF. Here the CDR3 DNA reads TGTGCCAGCAGCTCGACAGGATTCAATCAGCCCCAGCATTTT.

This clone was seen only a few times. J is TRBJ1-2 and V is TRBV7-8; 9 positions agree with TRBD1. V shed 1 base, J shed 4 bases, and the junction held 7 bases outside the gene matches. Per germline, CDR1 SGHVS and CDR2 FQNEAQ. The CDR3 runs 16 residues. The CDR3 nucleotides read TGTGCCAGCAGCTTAGAGGGGACAGGGATGGGCTATGGCTACACCTTC. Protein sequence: CASSLEGTGMGYGYTF.

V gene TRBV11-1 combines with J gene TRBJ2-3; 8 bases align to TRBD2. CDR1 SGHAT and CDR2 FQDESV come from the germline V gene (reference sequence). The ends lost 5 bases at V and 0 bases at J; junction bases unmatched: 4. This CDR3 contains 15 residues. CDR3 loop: CASSPGGTSTDTQYF. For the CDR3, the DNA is TGTGCCAGCAGCCCGGGGGGGACTAGCACAGATACGCAGTATTTT.

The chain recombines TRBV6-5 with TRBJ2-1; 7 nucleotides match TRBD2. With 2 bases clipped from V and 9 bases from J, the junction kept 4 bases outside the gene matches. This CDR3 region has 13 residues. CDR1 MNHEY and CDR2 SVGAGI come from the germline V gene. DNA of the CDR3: TGTGCCAGCAGTTACGGACTAGACGGTGAGCAGTTCTTC. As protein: CASSYGLDGEQFF.

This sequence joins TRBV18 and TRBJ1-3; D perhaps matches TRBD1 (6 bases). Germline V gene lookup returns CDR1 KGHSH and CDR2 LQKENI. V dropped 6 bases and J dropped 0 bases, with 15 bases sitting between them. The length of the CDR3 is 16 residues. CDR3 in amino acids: CASSRTQGFSGNTIYF. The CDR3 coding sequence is TGTGCCAGCTCCAGGACCCAGGGGTTCTCTGGAAACACCATATATTTT.

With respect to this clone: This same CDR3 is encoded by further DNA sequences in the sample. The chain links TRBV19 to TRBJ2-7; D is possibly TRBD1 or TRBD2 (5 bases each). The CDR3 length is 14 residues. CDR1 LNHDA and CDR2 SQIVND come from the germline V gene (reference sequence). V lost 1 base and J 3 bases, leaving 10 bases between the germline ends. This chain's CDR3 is CASSIGGDGYEQYF. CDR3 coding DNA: TGTGCCAGTAGTATAGGAGGGGACGGCTACGAGCAGTACTTC.

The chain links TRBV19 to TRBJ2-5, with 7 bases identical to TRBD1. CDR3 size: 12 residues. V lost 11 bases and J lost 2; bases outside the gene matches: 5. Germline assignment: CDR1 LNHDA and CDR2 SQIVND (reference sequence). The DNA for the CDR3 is TGTGCCCCACGGACAGGACAAGAGACCCAGTACTTC. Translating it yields CAPRTGQETQYF.

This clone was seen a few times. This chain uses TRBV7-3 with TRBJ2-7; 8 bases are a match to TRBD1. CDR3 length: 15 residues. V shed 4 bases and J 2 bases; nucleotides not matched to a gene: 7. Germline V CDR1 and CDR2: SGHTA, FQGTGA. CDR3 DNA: TGTGCCAGCAGCTCCTCAGGGGGCGTCCCCTACGAGCAGTACTTC. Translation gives CASSSSGGVPYEQYF.

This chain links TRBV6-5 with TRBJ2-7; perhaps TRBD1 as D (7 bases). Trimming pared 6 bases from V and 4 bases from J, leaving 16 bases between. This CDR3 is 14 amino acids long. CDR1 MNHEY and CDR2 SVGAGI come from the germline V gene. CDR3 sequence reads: CASRFRGEMYEQYF. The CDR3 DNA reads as TGTGCCAGCAGATTCAGGGGGGAAATGTACGAGCAGTACTTC.

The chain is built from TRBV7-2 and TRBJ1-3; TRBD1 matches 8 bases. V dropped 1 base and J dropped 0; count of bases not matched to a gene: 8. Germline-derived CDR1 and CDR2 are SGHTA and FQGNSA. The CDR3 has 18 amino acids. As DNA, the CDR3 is TGTGCCAGCAGCTTAGGGGGGACAGGAAGCTTCTCTGGAAACACCATATATTTT. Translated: CASSLGGTGSFSGNTIYF.

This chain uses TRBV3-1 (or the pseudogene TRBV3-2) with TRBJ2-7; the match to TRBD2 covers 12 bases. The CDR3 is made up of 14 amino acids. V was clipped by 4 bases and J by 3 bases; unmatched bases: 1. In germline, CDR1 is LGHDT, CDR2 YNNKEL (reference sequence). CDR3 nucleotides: TGTGCCAGCAGCCCGACTAGCGGGGGCTACGAGCAGTACTTC. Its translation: CASSPTSGGYEQYF.

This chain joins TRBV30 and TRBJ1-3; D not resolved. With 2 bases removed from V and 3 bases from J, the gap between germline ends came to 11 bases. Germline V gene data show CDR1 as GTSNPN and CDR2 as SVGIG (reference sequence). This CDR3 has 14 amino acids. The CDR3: CAWSQAGGGNTIYF. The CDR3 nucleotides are TGTGCCTGGAGTCAGGCAGGAGGTGGAAACACCATATATTTT. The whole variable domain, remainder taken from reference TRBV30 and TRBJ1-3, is SQTIHQWPATLVQPVGSPLSLECTVEGTSNPNLYWYRQAAGRGLQLLFYSVGIGQISSEVPQNLSASRPQDRQFILSSKKLLLSDSGFYLCAWSQAGGGNTIYFGEGSWLTVV.

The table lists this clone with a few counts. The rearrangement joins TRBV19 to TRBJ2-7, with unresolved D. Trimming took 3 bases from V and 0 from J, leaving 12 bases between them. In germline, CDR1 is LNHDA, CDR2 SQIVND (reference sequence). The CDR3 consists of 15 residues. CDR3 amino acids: CASSMGYGSSYEQYF. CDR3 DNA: TGTGCCAGTAGTATGGGGTACGGATCCTCCTACGAGCAGTACTTC. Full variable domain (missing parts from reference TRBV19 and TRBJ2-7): DGGITQSPKYLFRKEGQNVTLSCEQNLNHDAMYWYRQDPGQGLRLIYYSQIVNDFQKGDIAEGYSVSREKKESFPLTVTSAQKNPTAFYLCASSMGYGSSYEQYFGPGTRLTVT.

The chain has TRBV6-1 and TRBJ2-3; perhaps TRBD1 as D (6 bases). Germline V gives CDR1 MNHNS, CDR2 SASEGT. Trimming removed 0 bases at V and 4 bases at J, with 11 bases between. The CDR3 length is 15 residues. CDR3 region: CASSEARGLPDTQYF. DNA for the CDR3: TGTGCCAGCAGTGAAGCCAGGGGTCTGCCAGATACGCAGTATTTT.

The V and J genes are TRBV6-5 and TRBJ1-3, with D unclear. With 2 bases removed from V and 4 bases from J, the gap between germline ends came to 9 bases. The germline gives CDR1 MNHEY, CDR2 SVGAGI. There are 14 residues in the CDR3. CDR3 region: CASSYRARGNTIYF. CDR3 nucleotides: TGTGCCAGCAGTTACAGGGCCAGGGGAAACACCATATATTTT.

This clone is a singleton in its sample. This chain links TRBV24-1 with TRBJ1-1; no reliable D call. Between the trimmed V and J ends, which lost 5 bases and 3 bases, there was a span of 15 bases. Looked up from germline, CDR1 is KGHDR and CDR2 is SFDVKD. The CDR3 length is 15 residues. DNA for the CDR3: TGTGCCACCAGTGGCCCGGAGGGCGAGGACACTGAAGCTTTCTTT. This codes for CATSGPEGEDTEAFF.

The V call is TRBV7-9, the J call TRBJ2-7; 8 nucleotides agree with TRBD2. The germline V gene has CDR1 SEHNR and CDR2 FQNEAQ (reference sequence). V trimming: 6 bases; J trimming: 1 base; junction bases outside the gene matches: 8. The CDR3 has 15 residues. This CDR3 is CASRSGTSASYEQYF. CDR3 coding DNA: TGTGCCAGCAGAAGCGGGACTAGTGCATCCTACGAGCAGTACTTC.